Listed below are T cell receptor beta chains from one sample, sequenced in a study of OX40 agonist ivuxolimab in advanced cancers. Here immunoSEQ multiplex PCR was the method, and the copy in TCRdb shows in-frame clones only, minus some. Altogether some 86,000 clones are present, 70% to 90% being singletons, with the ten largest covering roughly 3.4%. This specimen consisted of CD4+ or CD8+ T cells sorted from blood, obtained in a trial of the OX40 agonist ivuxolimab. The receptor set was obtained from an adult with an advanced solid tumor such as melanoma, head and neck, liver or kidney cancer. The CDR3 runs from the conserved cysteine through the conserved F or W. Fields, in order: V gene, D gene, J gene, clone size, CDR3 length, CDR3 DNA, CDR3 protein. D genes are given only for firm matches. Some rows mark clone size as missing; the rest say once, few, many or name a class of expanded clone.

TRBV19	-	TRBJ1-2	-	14	TGTGCCAGCACAATGGACAGAAACAACTATGGCTACACCTTC	CASTMDRNNYGYTF
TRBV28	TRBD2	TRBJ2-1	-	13	TGTGCCAGCAAAGCGGGAGGTCGAAATGAGCAGTTCTTC	CASKAGGRNEQFF
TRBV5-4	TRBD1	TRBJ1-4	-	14	TGTGCCAGCAGCTACGGGACAGCTAATGAAAAACTGTTTTTT	CASSYGTANEKLFF
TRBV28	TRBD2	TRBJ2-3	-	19	TGTGCCAGCAGTTCCCTTGGCGGGAGGGTGGGATTTCGAGGGGATACGCAGTATTTT	CASSSLGGRVGFRGDTQYF
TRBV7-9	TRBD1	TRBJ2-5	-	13	TGTGCCAGCAGCTTGACAGGGGAGGAGACCCAGTACTTC	CASSLTGEETQYF
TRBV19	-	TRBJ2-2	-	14	TGTGCCACCCTCGGACGGACAGCCACCGGGGAGCTGTTTTTT	CATLGRTATGELFF
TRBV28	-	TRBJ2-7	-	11	TGTGCCAGCAGTTTATACTACGAGCAGTACTTC	CASSLYYEQYF
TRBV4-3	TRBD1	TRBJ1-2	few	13	TGCGCCAGCGGCGGACAGGGGGCGCTTGGCTACACCTTC	CASGGQGALGYTF
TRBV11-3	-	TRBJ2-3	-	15	TGTGCCAGCAGCTTAATGGCAGGGGGCACAGATACGCAGTATTTT	CASSLMAGGTDTQYF
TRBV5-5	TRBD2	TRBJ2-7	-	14	TGTGCCAGCAGTCCAAGCGGGAGGGCTTACGAGCAGTACTTC	CASSPSGRAYEQYF
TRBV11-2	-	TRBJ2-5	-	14	TGTGCCAGCAGCTCGGTCCGGTACCAAGAGACCCAGTACTTC	CASSSVRYQETQYF
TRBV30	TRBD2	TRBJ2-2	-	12	TGTGCCTGGATCGGGGGGGCCGGGGAGCTGTTTTTT	CAWIGGAGELFF
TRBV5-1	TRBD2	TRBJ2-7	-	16	TGCGCCAGCAGCCTGGGACTAGCGGAGAGCTCCTACGAGCAGTACTTC	CASSLGLAESSYEQYF
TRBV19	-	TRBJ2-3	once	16	TGTGCCAGTAGTATCGGGGAGCGCGGGAAGTTTGATACGCAGTATTTT	CASSIGERGKFDTQYF